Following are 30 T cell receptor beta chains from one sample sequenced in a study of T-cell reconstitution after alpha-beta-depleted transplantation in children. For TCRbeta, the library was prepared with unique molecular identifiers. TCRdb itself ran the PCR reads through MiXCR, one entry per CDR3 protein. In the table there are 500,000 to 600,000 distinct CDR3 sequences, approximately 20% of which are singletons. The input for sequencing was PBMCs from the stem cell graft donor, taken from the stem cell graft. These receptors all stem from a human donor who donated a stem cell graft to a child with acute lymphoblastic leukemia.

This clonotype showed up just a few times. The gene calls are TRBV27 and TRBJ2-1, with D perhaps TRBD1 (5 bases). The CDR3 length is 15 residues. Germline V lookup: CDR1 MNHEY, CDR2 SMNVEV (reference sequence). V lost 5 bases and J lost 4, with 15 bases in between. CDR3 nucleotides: TGTGCCAGCAGTCTGACAGTGGTAGGTTACAATGAGCAGTTCTTC. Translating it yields CASSLTVVGYNEQFF.

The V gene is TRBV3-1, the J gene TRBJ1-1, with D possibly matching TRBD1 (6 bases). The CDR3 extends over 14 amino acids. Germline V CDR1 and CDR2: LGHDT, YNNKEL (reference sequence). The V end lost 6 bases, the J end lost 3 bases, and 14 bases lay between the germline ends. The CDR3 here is CASSLQGRHTEAFF. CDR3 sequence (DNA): TGTGCCAGCAGTCTACAGGGTCGTCACACTGAAGCTTTCTTT.

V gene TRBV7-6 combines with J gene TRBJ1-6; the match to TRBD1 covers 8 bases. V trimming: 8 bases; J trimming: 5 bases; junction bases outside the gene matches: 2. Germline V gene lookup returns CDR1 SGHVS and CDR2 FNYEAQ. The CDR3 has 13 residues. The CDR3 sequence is CASGTGDNSPLHF. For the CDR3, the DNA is TGTGCCAGCGGGACAGGCGATAATTCACCCCTCCACTTT.

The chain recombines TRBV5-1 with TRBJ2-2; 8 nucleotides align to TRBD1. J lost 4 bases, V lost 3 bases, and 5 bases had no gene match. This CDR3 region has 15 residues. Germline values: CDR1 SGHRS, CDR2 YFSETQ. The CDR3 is CASSYSTGGTGELFF. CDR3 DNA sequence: TGCGCCAGCAGCTACTCTACAGGGGGCACCGGGGAGCTGTTTTTT.

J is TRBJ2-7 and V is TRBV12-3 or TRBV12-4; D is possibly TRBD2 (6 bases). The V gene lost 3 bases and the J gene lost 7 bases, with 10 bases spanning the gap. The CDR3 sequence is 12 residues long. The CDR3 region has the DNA TGTGCCAGCAGTTTCTCGGCGGGGGAGCAGTACTTC. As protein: CASSFSAGEQYF.

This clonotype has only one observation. DNA of the CDR3: TGTGCCAGTAGTATAGGAACCAGCGGGAGGGCCCCTGGCAATGAGCAGTTCTTC. This encodes CASSIGTSGRAPGNEQFF. J is TRBJ2-1 and V is TRBV19; TRBD2 matches 10 bases. V trimming: 1 base; J trimming: 6 bases; junction bases outside the gene matches: 12. CDR1 is LNHDA and CDR2 is SQIVND in the germline V gene (reference sequence). There are 18 residues in the CDR3.

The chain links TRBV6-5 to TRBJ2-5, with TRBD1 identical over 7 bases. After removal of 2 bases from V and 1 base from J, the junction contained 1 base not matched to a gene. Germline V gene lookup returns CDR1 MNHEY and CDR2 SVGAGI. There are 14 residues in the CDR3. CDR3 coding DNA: TGTGCCAGCAGTTACGGGACAGTCCAAGAGACCCAGTACTTC. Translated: CASSYGTVQETQYF.

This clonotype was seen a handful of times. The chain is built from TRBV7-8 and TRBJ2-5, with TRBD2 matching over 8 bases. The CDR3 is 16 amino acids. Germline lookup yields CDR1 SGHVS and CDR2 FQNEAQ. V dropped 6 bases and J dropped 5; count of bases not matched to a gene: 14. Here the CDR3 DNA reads TGTGCCAGCAGGAAACGGACGGGAGGGCTGGGTGAGACCCAGTACTTC. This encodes CASRKRTGGLGETQYF.

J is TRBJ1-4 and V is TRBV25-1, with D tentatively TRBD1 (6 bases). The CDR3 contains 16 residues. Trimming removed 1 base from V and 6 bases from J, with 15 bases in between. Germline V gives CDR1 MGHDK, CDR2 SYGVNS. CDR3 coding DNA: TGTGCCAGCAGTGAATGGGAAGGGGGTTTAGATGAAAAACTGTTTTTT. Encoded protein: CASSEWEGGLDEKLFF.

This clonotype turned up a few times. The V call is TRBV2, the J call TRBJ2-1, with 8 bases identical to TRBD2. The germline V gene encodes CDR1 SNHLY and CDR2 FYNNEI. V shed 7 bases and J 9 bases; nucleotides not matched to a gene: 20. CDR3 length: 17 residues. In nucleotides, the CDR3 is TGTGCCAGCACCCAAGGCCAGACTAGCGCGACACTCGGTGAGCAGTTCTTC. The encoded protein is CASTQGQTSATLGEQFF.

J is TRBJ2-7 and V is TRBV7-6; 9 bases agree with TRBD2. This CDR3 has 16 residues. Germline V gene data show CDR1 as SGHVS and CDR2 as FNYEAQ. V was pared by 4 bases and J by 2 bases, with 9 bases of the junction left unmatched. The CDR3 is CASSSAGGISAYEQYF. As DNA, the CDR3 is TGTGCCAGCAGCTCTGCGGGGGGGATCTCTGCCTACGAGCAGTACTTC. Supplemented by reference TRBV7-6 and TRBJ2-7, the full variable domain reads GAGVSQSPRYKVTKRGQDVALRCDPISGHVSLYWYRQALGQGPEFLTYFNYEAQQDKSGLPNDRFSAERPEGSISTLTIQRTEQRDSAMYRCASSSAGGISAYEQYFGPGTRLTVT.

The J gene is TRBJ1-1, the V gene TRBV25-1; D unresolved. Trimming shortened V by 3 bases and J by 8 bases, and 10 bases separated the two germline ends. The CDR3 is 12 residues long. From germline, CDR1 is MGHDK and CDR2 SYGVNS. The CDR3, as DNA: TGTGCCAGCAGTGATCAAAGTCCCGAAGCTTTCTTT. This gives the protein CASSDQSPEAFF.

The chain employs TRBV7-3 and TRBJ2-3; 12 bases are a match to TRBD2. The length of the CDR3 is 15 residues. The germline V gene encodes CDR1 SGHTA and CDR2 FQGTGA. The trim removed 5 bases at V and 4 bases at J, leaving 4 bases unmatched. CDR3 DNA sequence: TGTGCCAGCAGCCCACGGACTAGCGGGGCAGATACGCAGTATTTT. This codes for CASSPRTSGADTQYF.

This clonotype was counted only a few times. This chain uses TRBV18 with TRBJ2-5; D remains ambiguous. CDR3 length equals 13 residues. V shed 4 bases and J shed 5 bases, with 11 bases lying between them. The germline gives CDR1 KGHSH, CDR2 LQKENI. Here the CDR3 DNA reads TGTGCCAGCTCACGCGGTATCGGGGAGACCCAGTACTTC. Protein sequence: CASSRGIGETQYF.

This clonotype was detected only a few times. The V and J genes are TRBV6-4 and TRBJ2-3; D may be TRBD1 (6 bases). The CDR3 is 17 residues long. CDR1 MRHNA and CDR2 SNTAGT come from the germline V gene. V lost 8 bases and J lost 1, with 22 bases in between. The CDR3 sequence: CASRRASKPGGTDTQYF. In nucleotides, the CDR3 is TGTGCCAGCCGCCGGGCCAGCAAGCCAGGGGGCACAGATACGCAGTATTTT.

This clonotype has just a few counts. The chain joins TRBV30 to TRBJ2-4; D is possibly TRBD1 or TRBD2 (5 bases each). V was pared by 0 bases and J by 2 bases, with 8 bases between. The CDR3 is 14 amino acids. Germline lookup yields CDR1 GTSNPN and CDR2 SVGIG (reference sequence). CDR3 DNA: TGTGCCTGGAGTGTAGTGGGACCCAAAAACATTCAGTACTTC. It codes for CAWSVVGPKNIQYF. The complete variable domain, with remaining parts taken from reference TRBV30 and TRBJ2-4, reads SQTIHQWPATLVQPVGSPLSLECTVEGTSNPNLYWYRQAAGRGLQLLFYSVGIGQISSEVPQNLSASRPQDRQFILSSKKLLLSDSGFYLCAWSVVGPKNIQYFGAGTRLSVL.

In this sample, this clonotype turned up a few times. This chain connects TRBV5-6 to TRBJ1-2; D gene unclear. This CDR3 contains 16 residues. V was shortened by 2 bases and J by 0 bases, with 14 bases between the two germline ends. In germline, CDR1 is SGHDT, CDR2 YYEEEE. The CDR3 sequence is CASSFYPGRTNYGYTF. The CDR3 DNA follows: TGTGCCAGCAGCTTTTATCCAGGCCGGACTAACTATGGCTACACCTTC.

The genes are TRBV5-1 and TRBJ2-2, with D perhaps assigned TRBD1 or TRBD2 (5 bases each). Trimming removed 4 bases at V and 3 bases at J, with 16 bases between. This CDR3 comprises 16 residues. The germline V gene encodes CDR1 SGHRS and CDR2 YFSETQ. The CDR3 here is CASSAPQGSDTGELFF. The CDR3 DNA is TGCGCCAGCAGCGCGCCCCAGGGTAGCGACACCGGGGAGCTGTTTTTT.

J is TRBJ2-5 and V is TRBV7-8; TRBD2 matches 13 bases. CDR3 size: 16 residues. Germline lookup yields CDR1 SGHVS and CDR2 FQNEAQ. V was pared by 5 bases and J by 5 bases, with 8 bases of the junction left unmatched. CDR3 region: CASSEGLAGVGETQYF. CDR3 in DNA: TGTGCCAGCAGCGAAGGACTAGCGGGAGTGGGGGAGACCCAGTACTTC.

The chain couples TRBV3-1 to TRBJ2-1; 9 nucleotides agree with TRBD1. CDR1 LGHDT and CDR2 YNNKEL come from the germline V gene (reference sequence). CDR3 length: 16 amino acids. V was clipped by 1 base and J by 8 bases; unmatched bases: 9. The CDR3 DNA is TGTGCCAGCAGCCAAGGACCGGGACAGGGTATCTATGAGCAGTTCTTC. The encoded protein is CASSQGPGQGIYEQFF.

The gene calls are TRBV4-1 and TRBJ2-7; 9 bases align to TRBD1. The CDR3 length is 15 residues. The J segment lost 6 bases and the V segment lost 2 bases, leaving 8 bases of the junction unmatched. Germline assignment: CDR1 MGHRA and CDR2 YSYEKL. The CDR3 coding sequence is TGCGCCAGCAGCCAACCTGGACAGGGGAGAGTCGAGCAGTACTTC. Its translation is CASSQPGQGRVEQYF.

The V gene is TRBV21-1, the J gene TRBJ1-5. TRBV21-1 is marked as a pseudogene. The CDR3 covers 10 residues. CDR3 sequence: CAHGNQPQHF. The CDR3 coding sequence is TGTGCCCACGGCAACCAGCCCCAGCATTTT.

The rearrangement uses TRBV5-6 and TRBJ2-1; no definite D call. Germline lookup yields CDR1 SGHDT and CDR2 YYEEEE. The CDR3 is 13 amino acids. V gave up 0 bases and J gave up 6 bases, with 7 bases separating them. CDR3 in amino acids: CASSLGVTNEQFF. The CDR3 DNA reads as TGTGCCAGCAGCTTGGGAGTAACCAATGAGCAGTTCTTC.

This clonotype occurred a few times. CDR3 in DNA: TGTGCCATCAGTGAGCCGGGGATCACTGAAGCTTTCTTT. This translates into CAISEPGITEAFF. The rearrangement joins TRBV10-3 to TRBJ1-1; no clear D. CDR3 length equals 13 residues. The germline V gene encodes CDR1 ENHRY and CDR2 SYGVKD. V lost 2 bases and J lost 4, with 8 bases in between.

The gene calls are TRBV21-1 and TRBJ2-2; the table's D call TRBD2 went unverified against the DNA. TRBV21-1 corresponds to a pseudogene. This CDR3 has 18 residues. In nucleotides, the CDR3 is TGTGCCAGCAGCTGCCTCGGACTAGCGGGAGGGCCCACCGGGGAGCTGTTTTTT. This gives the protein CASSCLGLAGGPTGELFF.

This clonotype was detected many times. The CDR3 loop is CASSPTGWGKTQYF. CDR3 bases: TGCGCCAGCAGTCCCACCGGGTGGGGGAAGACCCAGTACTTC. The V and J genes are TRBV10-2 and TRBJ2-5; D may match TRBD1 or TRBD2 (5 bases each). The CDR3 sequence is 14 residues long. Germline values: CDR1 WSHSY, CDR2 SAAADI. The ends were cut back, 5 bases at V and 6 bases at J, with 16 bases in the middle.

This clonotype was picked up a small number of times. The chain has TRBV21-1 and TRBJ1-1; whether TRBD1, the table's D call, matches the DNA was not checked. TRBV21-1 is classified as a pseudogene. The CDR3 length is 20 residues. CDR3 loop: CASSRGGTLIETGANTEAFF. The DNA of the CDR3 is TGTGCCAGCAGCAGGGGGGGAACACTGATTGAGACAGGGGCGAACACTGAAGCTTTCTTT.

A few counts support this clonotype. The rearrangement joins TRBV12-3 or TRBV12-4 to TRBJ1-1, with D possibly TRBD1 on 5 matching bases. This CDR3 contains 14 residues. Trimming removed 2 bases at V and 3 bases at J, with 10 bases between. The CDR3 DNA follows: TGTGCCAGCAGTTTACAGGGAGGCGACACTGAAGCTTTCTTT. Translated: CASSLQGGDTEAFF.

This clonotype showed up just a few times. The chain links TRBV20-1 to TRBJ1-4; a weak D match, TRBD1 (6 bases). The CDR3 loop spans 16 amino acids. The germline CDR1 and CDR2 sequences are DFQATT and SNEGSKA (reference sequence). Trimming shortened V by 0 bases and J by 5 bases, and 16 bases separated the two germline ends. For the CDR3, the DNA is TGCAGTGCTAGAGATGCCAGGGGACGGAAGAATGAAAAACTGTTTTTT. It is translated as CSARDARGRKNEKLFF.

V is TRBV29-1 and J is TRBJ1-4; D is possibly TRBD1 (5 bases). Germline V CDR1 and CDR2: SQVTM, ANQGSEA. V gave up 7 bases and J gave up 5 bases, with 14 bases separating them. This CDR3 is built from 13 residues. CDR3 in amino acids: CSAPGGMNEKLFF. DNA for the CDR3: TGCAGCGCCCCGGGGGGGATGAATGAAAAACTGTTTTTT.